Below are 29 T cell receptor beta chains sequenced from a single sample in a study of lymphopenia after photon versus proton radiotherapy. This table comes from immunoSEQ multiplex PCR, and its TCRdb copy is limited to in-frame clones, with some not included. The top ten clones hold 47% of a sample with 25,000 to 30,000 clones, approximately 87% of them seen once. Sequencing was performed on peripheral blood, taken from a patient treated with proton-based radiotherapy. Receptors originate from an older woman with cholangiocarcinoma. Some clones in this sample may be carry-over from other donors' samples.

The chain links TRBV15 to TRBJ1-2, with TRBD1 identical over 7 bases. This CDR3 has 14 amino acids. The junction had 8 bases not matched to a gene; V was cut back by 9 bases and J by 1 base. Germline CDR1 LNHNV, CDR2 YYDKDF (reference sequence). This CDR3 is CATSRGQINYGYTF. The DNA for the CDR3 is TGTGCCACGAGCCGGGGACAGATTAACTATGGCTACACCTTC.

The chain has TRBV28 and TRBJ1-2; maybe TRBD1 (5 bases). The ends were cut back, 4 bases at V and 3 bases at J, with 12 bases in the middle. The CDR3 contains 14 residues. Germline loops: CDR1 MDHEN, CDR2 SYDVKM. The CDR3 region is CASSSGGYDYGYTF. The DNA for the CDR3 is TGTGCCAGCAGTTCGGGGGGATATGACTATGGCTACACCTTC.

CDR3 amino acids: CASSLGPAVTDTQYF. CDR3 nucleotides: TGTGCCAGCAGCTTAGGGCCAGCGGTCACAGATACGCAGTATTTT. The J gene is TRBJ2-3, the V gene TRBV11-2; D is perhaps TRBD2 (5 bases). The CDR3 has 15 amino acids. With 1 base removed from V and 2 bases from J, the gap between germline ends came to 10 bases. Germline CDR1 reads SGHAT; CDR2 reads FQNNGV.

The chain has TRBV19 and TRBJ1-2, with 12 nucleotides matching TRBD1. V shed 4 bases, J shed 5 bases, and the junction held 8 bases outside the gene matches. The CDR3 is 16 amino acids. Germline V lookup: CDR1 LNHDA, CDR2 SQIVND (reference sequence). The CDR3 spells CASSTAGQGAPYGYTF. Here the CDR3 DNA reads TGTGCCAGTAGTACCGCGGGACAGGGGGCGCCTTATGGCTACACCTTC.

This chain links TRBV19 with TRBJ1-5; 9 positions match TRBD1. Germline assignment: CDR1 LNHDA and CDR2 SQIVND (reference sequence). The CDR3 is made up of 16 amino acids. J gave up 3 bases and V 6 bases, and 9 bases lay outside the gene matches. The CDR3 coding sequence is TGTGCCAGTAGCTACCGGGACAGGGCCTCCAATCAGCCCCAGCATTTT. It encodes CASSYRDRASNQPQHF.

There are a few counts of this clone. One base separates it from a far larger clone, so it is likely a read error. The V call is TRBV5-1, the J call TRBJ2-7; D is perhaps TRBD2 (5 bases). Germline loops: CDR1 SGHRS, CDR2 YFSETQ. The length of the CDR3 is 11 residues. Trimming took 4 bases from V and 7 from J, leaving 9 bases between them. The CDR3 DNA reads as TGCGCCAGCAGCGGGAGCAATGAGCAGTACTTC. Its translation: CASSGSNEQYF.

The chain uses TRBV29-1 and TRBJ2-7; the D gene could be TRBD1 or TRBD2 (5 bases each). This CDR3 has 15 amino acids. The germline V and J ends were trimmed by 6 bases and 0 bases, with 18 bases remaining between them. Germline CDR1 SQVTM, CDR2 ANQGSEA. CDR3 nucleotides: TGCAGCGTACGACGAGGGTTGGGGGACTCCTACGAGCAGTACTTC. Its protein is CSVRRGLGDSYEQYF.

The chain has TRBV5-1 and TRBJ2-7, with TRBD1 as a possible D gene (5 bases). This CDR3 has 15 amino acids. CDR1 is SGHRS and CDR2 is YFSETQ in the germline V gene. V lost 2 bases, J lost 2 bases, and 14 bases lay in between. CDR3 residues: CASSLGWGSPYEQYF. DNA for the CDR3: TGCGCCAGCAGCTTAGGCTGGGGCAGTCCCTACGAGCAGTACTTC.

This clone was detected once. The rearrangement links TRBV27 to TRBJ2-3, with 14 nucleotides matching TRBD2. The CDR3 is made up of 17 amino acids. V lost 3 bases and J lost 6; bases outside the gene matches: 8. Germline V lookup: CDR1 MNHEY, CDR2 SMNVEV (reference sequence). The CDR3 sequence: CASSFVRTSGGRDTQYF. Here the CDR3 DNA reads TGTGCCAGCAGTTTTGTTAGGACTAGCGGGGGGAGGGATACGCAGTATTTT.

Written as DNA, the CDR3 is TGTGCCAGCAGCTCGGGGCCTGGGGGCTACGAGCAGTACTTC. Protein sequence: CASSSGPGGYEQYF. V usage is TRBV7-9 and J usage is TRBJ2-7, with D possibly being TRBD1 or TRBD2 (5 bases each). Per the germline V gene, CDR1 is SEHNR and CDR2 is FQNEAQ (reference sequence). V was clipped by 4 bases and J by 3 bases, with 13 bases between them. The CDR3 covers 14 residues.

This clone has a handful of counts. The rearrangement joins TRBV9 to TRBJ2-3, with TRBD2 matching 9 bases. V was pared by 4 bases and J by 8 bases, with 14 bases of the junction left unmatched. The CDR3 runs to 16 residues. Germline lookup yields CDR1 SGDLS and CDR2 YYNGEE. The CDR3 region is CASSPPQRGVRLTQYF. Written as DNA, the CDR3 is TGTGCCAGCAGCCCACCCCAGCGGGGGGTGAGGCTTACGCAGTATTTT.

The chain employs TRBV9 and TRBJ1-5, with no clear D. Trimming took 4 bases from V and 3 from J, leaving 14 bases between them. This CDR3 has 15 residues. Germline V lookup: CDR1 SGDLS, CDR2 YYNGEE. Here the CDR3 DNA reads TGTGCCAGCAGCAAAGCGGGTAGGATCAATCAGCCCCAGCATTTT. As protein: CASSKAGRINQPQHF. Looking up the rest from reference TRBV9 and TRBJ1-5 gives the full variable domain: DSGVTQTPKHLITATGQRVTLRCSPRSGDLSVYWYQQSLDQGLQFLIQYYNGEERAKGNILERFSAQQFPDLHSELNLSSLELGDSALYFCASSKAGRINQPQHFGDGTRLSIL.

The V call is TRBV6-1, the J call TRBJ1-4; D remains unclear. CDR3 length equals 14 residues. Trimming pared 8 bases from V and 2 bases from J, leaving 12 bases between. Germline assignment: CDR1 MNHNS and CDR2 SASEGT. The CDR3 sequence is CASSSRRTNEKLFF. The CDR3 nucleotides are TGTGCCAGCTCATCACGGAGGACTAATGAAAAACTGTTTTTT.

This clone appeared a few times. The chain recombines TRBV30 with TRBJ1-2; perhaps TRBD1 as D (5 bases). The CDR3 is made up of 13 amino acids. Germline assignment: CDR1 GTSNPN and CDR2 SVGIG (reference sequence). The germline V and J ends were trimmed by 1 base and 4 bases, with 10 bases remaining between them. CDR3 protein: CAWSGQTVYGYTF. CDR3 nucleotides: TGTGCCTGGAGTGGCCAGACAGTCTATGGCTACACCTTC.

The chain combines TRBV7-2 with TRBJ2-5, with TRBD1 matching 8 bases. J gave up 4 bases and V 1 base, and 8 bases lay outside the gene matches. The germline V gene has CDR1 SGHTA and CDR2 FQGNSA. The CDR3 spans 16 residues. This CDR3 reads CASSLVRTGWAETQYF. The CDR3 DNA reads TGTGCCAGCAGCTTAGTCCGGACAGGGTGGGCAGAGACCCAGTACTTC.

The V call is TRBV11-2, the J call TRBJ1-6; D not certain. Germline CDR1 reads SGHAT; CDR2 reads FQNNGV. V was clipped by 5 bases and J by 6 bases, with 8 bases between them. This CDR3 contains 13 residues. The CDR3 DNA is TGTGCCAGCAGCCGCTCTCTTAATTCACCCCTCCACTTT. Translating gives CASSRSLNSPLHF.

The chain couples TRBV7-2 to TRBJ1-1, with 7 bases matching TRBD1. The V and J ends lost 4 bases and 6 bases, in that order; junction bases with no gene match: 14. The germline V gene encodes CDR1 SGHTA and CDR2 FQGNSA. CDR3 length: 16 residues. CDR3 sequence (DNA): TGTGCCAGCAGCTCCCGCGGTGTTGTAGGGGGCTCTGAAGCTTTCTTT. It codes for CASSSRGVVGGSEAFF. The full variable domain, rest sourced from reference TRBV7-2 and TRBJ1-1, is GAGVSQSPSNKVTEKGKDVELRCDPISGHTALYWYRQSLGQGLEFLIYFQGNSAPDKSGLPSDRFSAERTGGSVSTLTIQRTQQEDSAVYLCASSSRGVVGGSEAFFGQGTRLTVV.

The chain joins TRBV2 to TRBJ1-3; D is possibly TRBD1 (6 bases). V lost 6 bases and J lost 1, with 19 bases in between. Germline V gene data show CDR1 as SNHLY and CDR2 as FYNNEI. This CDR3 spans 17 amino acids. The CDR3 reads CASRSLDRLTSGNTIYF. In nucleotides, the CDR3 is TGTGCCAGCAGATCTTTGGACAGACTTACATCTGGAAACACCATATATTTT.

The V and J genes are TRBV19 and TRBJ2-3; tentatively, D is TRBD2 (6 bases). V shed 7 bases and J shed 2 bases, with 16 bases lying between them. Germline CDR1 reads LNHDA; CDR2 reads SQIVND (reference sequence). CDR3 length: 15 amino acids. This CDR3 reads CASTHRGLLTDTQYF. In nucleotides, the CDR3 is TGTGCCAGTACCCATCGGGGACTTCTCACAGATACGCAGTATTTT.

Here the CDR3 reads CASSLGPGDQPQHF. In nucleotides, the CDR3 is TGTGCCAGCAGCTTGGGACCAGGGGATCAGCCCCAGCATTTT. This chain links TRBV7-6 with TRBJ1-5; a possible D gene is TRBD1 (6 bases). V was pared by 3 bases and J by 5 bases, with 11 bases between. CDR1 and CDR2 from the germline V gene are SGHVS and FNYEAQ. The CDR3 has 14 residues.

This rearrangement joins TRBV15 to TRBJ2-2, with a possible D match to TRBD2 (5 bases). The germline gives CDR1 LNHNV, CDR2 YYDKDF (reference sequence). Trimming removed 5 bases from V and 7 bases from J, with 14 bases in between. This CDR3 has 14 amino acids. The CDR3 protein is CATSGRTVGGELFF. CDR3 nucleotides: TGTGCCACCAGCGGACGGACTGTGGGCGGGGAGCTGTTTTTT. Using reference TRBV15 and TRBJ2-2 for the parts outside the CDR3, the full variable domain is DAMVIQNPRYQVTQFGKPVTLSCSQTLNHNVMYWYQQKSSQAPKLLFHYYDKDFNNEADTPDNFQSRRPNTSFCFLDIRSPGLGDTAMYLCATSGRTVGGELFFGEGSRLTVL.

The chain joins TRBV5-1 to TRBJ2-6; D not certain. V was clipped by 4 bases and J by 0 bases, with 5 bases between them. CDR3 length equals 14 residues. Germline loops: CDR1 SGHRS, CDR2 YFSETQ. The CDR3 region has the DNA TGCGCCAGCAGCCTTTACTCTGGGGCCAACGTCCTGACTTTC. Protein sequence: CASSLYSGANVLTF.

The chain employs TRBV9 and TRBJ1-2; unclear D gene. The length of the CDR3 is 14 residues. The germline V gene has CDR1 SGDLS and CDR2 YYNGEE. Trimming shortened V by 4 bases and J by 5 bases, and 15 bases separated the two germline ends. The CDR3 bases are TGTGCCAGCAGCCCCCCCCAATCGGATTATGGCTACACCTTC. Protein: CASSPPQSDYGYTF.

This clone was observed a single time. CDR3: CASSLTPSRGATDTQYF. CDR3 nucleotide sequence: TGTGCCAGCAGCTTAACCCCCTCCCGGGGGGCCACAGATACGCAGTATTTT. V usage is TRBV7-6 and J usage is TRBJ2-3; D might be TRBD2 (7 bases). V gave up 2 bases and J gave up 2 bases, with 17 bases separating them. The CDR3 sequence is 17 residues long. Germline assignment: CDR1 SGHVS and CDR2 FNYEAQ.

This clone was recorded once. The rearrangement uses TRBV12-5 and TRBJ2-1; the match to TRBD2 covers 12 bases. The V and J ends lost 1 base and 9 bases, in that order; junction bases with no gene match: 4. CDR1 and CDR2 (germline): LGHNT, FRNRAP. The CDR3 is 15 residues long. The CDR3 reads CASGLGLAGDGEQFF. The DNA of the CDR3 is TGTGCTAGTGGTTTGGGACTAGCGGGAGATGGTGAGCAGTTCTTC.

This chain links TRBV7-9 with TRBJ1-1, with D perhaps matching TRBD1 (5 bases). The CDR3 totals 14 residues. Trimming removed 3 bases from V and 2 bases from J, with 10 bases in between. Germline-derived CDR1 and CDR2 are SEHNR and FQNEAQ (reference sequence). Here the CDR3 reads CASSFRVGNTEAFF. As DNA, the CDR3 is TGTGCCAGCAGCTTCAGGGTTGGTAACACTGAAGCTTTCTTT.

The chain is built from TRBV7-2 and TRBJ1-1, with D perhaps matching TRBD1 (6 bases). Germline CDR1 reads SGHTA; CDR2 reads FQGNSA. The CDR3 totals 14 residues. V dropped 5 bases and J dropped 5 bases, with 15 bases sitting between them. CDR3 protein: CASSTRGPETEAFF. The DNA of the CDR3 is TGTGCCAGCAGCACGCGGGGGCCCGAGACTGAAGCTTTCTTT. Drawing the rest from reference TRBV7-2 and TRBJ1-1, the complete variable domain is GAGVSQSPSNKVTEKGKDVELRCDPISGHTALYWYRQSLGQGLEFLIYFQGNSAPDKSGLPSDRFSAERTGGSVSTLTIQRTQQEDSAVYLCASSTRGPETEAFFGQGTRLTVV.

The chain couples TRBV2 to TRBJ1-3; TRBD1 matches at 7 bases. Looked up from germline, CDR1 is SNHLY and CDR2 is FYNNEI. CDR3 size: 13 residues. The V segment lost 5 bases and the J segment 3 bases; nucleotides outside the gene matches: 1. In DNA, the CDR3 is TGTGCCAGCAGTAGGGACAGTGGAAACACCATATATTTT. This codes for CASSRDSGNTIYF.

V usage is TRBV29-1 and J usage is TRBJ1-1; D ambiguous. Deletions cut 7 bases from V and 1 base from J, with 25 bases between. CDR1 and CDR2 (germline): SQVTM, ANQGSEA. The CDR3 extends over 17 amino acids. The CDR3: CSGGYMTVGRANTEAFF. The CDR3 nucleotides are TGCAGCGGGGGATATATGACCGTGGGAAGGGCGAACACTGAAGCTTTCTTT.